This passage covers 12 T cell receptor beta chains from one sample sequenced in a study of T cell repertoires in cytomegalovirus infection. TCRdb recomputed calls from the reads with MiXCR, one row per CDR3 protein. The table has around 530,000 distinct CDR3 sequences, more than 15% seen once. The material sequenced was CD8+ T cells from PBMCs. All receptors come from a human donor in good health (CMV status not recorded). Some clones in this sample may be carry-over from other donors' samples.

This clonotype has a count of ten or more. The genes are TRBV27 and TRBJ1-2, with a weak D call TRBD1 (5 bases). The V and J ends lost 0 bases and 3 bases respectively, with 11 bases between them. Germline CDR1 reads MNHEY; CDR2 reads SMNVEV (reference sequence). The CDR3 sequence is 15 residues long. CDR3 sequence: CASSLSVGGDYGYTF. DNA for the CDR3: TGTGCCAGCAGTTTATCAGTGGGGGGGGACTATGGCTACACCTTC.

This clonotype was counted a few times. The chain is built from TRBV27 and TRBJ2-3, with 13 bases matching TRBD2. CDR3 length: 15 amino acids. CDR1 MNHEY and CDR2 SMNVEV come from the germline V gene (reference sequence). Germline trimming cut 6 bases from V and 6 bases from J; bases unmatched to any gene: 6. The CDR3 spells CASRRTSGSPDTQYF. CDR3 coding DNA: TGTGCCAGCAGGCGGACTAGCGGGAGTCCCGATACGCAGTATTTT.

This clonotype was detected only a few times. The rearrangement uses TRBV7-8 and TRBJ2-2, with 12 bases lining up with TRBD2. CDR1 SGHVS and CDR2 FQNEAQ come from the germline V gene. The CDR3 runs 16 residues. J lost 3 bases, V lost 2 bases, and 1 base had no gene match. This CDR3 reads CASSLPSGGDTGELFF. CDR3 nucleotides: TGTGCCAGCAGCTTACCTAGCGGGGGGGACACCGGGGAGCTGTTTTTT. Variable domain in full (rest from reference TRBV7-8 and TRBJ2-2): GAGVSQSPRYKVAKRGQDVALRCDPISGHVSLFWYQQALGQGPEFLTYFQNEAQLDKSGLPSDRFFAERPEGSVSTLKIQRTQQEDSAVYLCASSLPSGGDTGELFFGEGSRLTVL.

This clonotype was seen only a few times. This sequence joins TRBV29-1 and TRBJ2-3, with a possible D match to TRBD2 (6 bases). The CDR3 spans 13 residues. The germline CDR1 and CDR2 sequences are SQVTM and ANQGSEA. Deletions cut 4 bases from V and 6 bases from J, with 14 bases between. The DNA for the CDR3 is TGCAGCGTTGTAAGGGACGCGGGGGATACGCAGTATTTT. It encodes CSVVRDAGDTQYF.

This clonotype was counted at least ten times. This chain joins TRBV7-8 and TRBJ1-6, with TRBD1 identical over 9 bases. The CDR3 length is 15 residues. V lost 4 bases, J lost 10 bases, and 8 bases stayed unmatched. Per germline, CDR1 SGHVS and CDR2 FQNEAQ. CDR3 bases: TGTGCCAGCAGCTCGCCGGGACAGGGAACGTCACCCCTCCACTTT. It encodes CASSSPGQGTSPLHF.

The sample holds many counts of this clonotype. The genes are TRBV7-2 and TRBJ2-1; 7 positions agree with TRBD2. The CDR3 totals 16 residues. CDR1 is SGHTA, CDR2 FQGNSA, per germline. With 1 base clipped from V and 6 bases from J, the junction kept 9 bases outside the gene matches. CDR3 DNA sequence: TGTGCCAGCAGCTTAGTTCTCGGGGGGTTTGGCAATGAGCAGTTCTTC. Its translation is CASSLVLGGFGNEQFF.

CDR3 residues: CSVIEGRSNYGYTF. CDR3 nucleotides: TGCAGCGTTATCGAAGGCCGTTCTAACTATGGCTACACCTTC. V usage is TRBV29-1 and J usage is TRBJ1-2; D unclear. Germline V gene sequence: CDR1 SQVTM, CDR2 ANQGSEA. This CDR3 has 14 residues. Trimming pared 5 bases from V and 0 bases from J, leaving 13 bases between.

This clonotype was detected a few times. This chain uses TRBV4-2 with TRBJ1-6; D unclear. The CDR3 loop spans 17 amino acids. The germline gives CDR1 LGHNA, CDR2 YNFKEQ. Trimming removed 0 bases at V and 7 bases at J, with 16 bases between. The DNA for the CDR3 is TGTGCCAGCAGCCAAGATCAAGGAGGTGGGAGAAATTCACCCCTCCACTTT. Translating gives CASSQDQGGGRNSPLHF.

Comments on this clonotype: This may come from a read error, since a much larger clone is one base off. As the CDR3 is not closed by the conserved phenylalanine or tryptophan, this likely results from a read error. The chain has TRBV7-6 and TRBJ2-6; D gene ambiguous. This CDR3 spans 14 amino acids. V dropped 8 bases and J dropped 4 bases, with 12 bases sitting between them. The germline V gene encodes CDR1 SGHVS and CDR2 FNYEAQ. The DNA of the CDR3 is TGTGCCAGCGACGAGGCGCCCGGGGCCAACGTCCTGACTTCC. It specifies CASDEAPGANVLTS.

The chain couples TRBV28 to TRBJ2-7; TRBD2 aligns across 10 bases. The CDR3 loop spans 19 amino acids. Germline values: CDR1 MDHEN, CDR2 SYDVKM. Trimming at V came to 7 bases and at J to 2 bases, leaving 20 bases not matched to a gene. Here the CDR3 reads CASTPRWLAGDKRTYEQYF. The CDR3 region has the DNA TGTGCCAGCACCCCACGGTGGCTAGCGGGAGATAAAAGGACCTACGAGCAGTACTTC. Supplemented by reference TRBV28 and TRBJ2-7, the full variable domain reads DVKVTQSSRYLVKRTGEKVFLECVQDMDHENMFWYRQDPGLGLRLIYFSYDVKMKEKGDIPEGYSVSREKKERFSLILESASTNQTSMYLCASTPRWLAGDKRTYEQYFGPGTRLTVT.

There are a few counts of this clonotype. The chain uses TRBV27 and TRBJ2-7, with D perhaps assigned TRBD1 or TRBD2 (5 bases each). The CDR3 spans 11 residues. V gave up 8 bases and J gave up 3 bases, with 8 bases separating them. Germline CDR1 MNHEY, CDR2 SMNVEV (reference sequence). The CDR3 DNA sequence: TGTGCCAGCCGGGACCGCTACGAGCAGTACTTC. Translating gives CASRDRYEQYF.

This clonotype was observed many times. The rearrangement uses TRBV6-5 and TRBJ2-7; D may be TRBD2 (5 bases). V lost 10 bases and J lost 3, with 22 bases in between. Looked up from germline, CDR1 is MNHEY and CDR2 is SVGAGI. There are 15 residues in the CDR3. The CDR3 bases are TGTGCCACCACAACCTTAAGGACTGCTTTCTACGAGCAGTACTTC. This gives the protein CATTTLRTAFYEQYF.